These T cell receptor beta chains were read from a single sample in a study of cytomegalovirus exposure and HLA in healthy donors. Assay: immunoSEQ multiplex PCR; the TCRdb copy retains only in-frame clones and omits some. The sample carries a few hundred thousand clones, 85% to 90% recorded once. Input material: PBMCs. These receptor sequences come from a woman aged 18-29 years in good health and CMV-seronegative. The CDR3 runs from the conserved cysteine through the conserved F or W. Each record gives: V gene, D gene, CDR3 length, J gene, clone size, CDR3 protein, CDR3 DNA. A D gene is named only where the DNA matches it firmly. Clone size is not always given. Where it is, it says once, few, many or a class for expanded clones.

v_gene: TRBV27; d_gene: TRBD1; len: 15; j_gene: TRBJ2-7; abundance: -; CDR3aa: CASSSHQQGAYEQYF; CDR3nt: TGTGCCAGCAGCAGCCACCAACAGGGGGCCTACGAGCAGTACTTC
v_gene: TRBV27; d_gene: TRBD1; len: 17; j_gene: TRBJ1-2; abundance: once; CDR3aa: CASSSGTGGYPNYGYTF; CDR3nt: TGTGCCAGCTCTTCCGGGACAGGGGGTTATCCTAACTATGGCTACACCTTC
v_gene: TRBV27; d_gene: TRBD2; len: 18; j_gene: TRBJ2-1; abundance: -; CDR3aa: CASSSLGTKREHRNEQFF; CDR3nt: TGTGCCAGCAGTTCCCTGGGGACTAAGCGGGAGCATAGGAATGAGCAGTTCTTC
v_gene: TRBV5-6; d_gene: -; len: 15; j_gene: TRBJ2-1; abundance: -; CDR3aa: CASSSPGSPDNEQFF; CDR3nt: TGTGCCAGCAGCTCTCCCGGGAGCCCAGACAATGAGCAGTTCTTC
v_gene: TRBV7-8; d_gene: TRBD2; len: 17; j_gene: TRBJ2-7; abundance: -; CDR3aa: CASSLALWTSGTNEQYF; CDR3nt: TGTGCCAGCAGCTTAGCGCTTTGGACTAGCGGGACGAACGAGCAGTACTTC
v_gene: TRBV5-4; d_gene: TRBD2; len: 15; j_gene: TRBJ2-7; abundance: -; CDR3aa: CATKSAGGLNYEQYF; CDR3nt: TGTGCCACGAAGTCAGCGGGAGGGCTGAACTACGAGCAGTACTTC
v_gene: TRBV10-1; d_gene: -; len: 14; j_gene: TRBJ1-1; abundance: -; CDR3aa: CASSEYRGKTEAFF; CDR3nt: TGCGCCAGCAGTGAGTATCGGGGTAAGACTGAAGCTTTCTTT
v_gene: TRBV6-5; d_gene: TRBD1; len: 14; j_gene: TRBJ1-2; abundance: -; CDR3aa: CASSWRDRDYGYTF; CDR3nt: TGTGCCAGCAGTTGGCGGGACAGGGACTATGGCTACACCTTC
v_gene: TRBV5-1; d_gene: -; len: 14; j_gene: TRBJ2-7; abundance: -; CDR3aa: CASSSDPSGYEQYF; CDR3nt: TGCGCCAGCAGCTCGGATCCCTCGGGCTACGAGCAGTACTTC
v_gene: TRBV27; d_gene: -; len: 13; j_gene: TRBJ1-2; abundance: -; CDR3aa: CASSLTGTQGYTF; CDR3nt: TGTGCCAGCAGCCTCACAGGGACGCAAGGCTACACCTTC
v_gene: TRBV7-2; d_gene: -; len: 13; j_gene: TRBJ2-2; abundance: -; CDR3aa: CASRGGAGGELFF; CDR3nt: TGTGCCAGCAGGGGAGGAGCAGGCGGGGAGCTGTTTTTT
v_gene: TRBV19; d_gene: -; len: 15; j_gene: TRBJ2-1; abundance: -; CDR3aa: CASSIKESTYNEQFF; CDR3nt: TGTGCCAGTAGTATAAAAGAGTCGACCTACAATGAGCAGTTCTTC
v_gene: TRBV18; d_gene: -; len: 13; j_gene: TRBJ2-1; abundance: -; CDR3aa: CASLGQTYNEQFF; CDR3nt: TGTGCCAGCTTGGGCCAAACCTACAATGAGCAGTTCTTC
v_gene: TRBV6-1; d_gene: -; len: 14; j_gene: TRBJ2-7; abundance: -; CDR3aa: CASSYMPGNYEQYF; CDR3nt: TGTGCCAGCAGTTATATGCCGGGGAACTACGAGCAGTACTTC
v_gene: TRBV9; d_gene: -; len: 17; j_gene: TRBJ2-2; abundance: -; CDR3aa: CASSPRAAVEYTGELFF; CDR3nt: TGTGCCAGCAGCCCACGCGCAGCGGTAGAGTACACCGGGGAGCTGTTTTTT
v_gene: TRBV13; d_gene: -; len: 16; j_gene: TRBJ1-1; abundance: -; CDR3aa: CASSLGRLVGGTEAFF; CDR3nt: TGTGCCAGCAGCTTAGGTAGGCTCGTGGGGGGCACTGAAGCTTTCTTT
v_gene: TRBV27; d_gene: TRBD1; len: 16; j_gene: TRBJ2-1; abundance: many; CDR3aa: CASSSPGQGVINEQFF; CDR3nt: TGTGCCAGCAGTTCCCCGGGACAGGGGGTTATCAATGAGCAGTTCTTC
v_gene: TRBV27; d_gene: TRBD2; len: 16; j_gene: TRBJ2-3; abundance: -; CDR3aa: CANLTSGSPGTDTQYF; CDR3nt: TGTGCCAACCTGACTAGCGGGAGCCCCGGCACAGATACGCAGTATTTT
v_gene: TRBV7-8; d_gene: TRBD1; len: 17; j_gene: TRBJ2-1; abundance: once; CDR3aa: CASSSLPGQGAGNEQFF; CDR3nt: TGTGCCAGCAGCTCACTACCGGGACAGGGGGCTGGCAATGAGCAGTTCTTC
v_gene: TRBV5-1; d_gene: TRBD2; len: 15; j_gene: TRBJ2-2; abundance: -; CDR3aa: CASRRGLAGSGELFF; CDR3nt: TGCGCCAGCAGAAGGGGACTAGCGGGATCCGGGGAGCTGTTTTTT
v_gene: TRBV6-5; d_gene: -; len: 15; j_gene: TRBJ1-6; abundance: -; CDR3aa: CASSPPGGWDSPLHF; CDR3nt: TGTGCCAGCAGTCCCCCGGGGGGGTGGGATTCACCCCTCCACTTT
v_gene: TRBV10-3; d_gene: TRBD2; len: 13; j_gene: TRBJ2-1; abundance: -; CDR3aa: CAIGREAYNEQFF; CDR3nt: TGTGCCATCGGTCGGGAGGCCTACAATGAGCAGTTCTTC
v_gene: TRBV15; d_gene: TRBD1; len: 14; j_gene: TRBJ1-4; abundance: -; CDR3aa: CATSRDTGDEKLFF; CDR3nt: TGTGCCACCAGCAGAGATACAGGGGATGAAAAACTGTTTTTT
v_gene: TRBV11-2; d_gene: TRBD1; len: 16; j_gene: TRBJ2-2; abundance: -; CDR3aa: CASSRGQGINPGELFF; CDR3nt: TGTGCCAGCAGCCGAGGACAGGGGATAAATCCCGGGGAGCTGTTTTTT
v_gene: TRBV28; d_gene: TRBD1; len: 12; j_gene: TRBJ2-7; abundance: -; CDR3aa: CASRDRGLGEYF; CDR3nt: TGTGCCAGCAGAGACAGGGGGCTGGGGGAGTACTTC
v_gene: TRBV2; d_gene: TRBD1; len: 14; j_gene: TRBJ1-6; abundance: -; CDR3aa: CASRPGQYNSPLHF; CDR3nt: TGTGCCAGCAGGCCGGGACAGTATAATTCACCCCTCCACTTT
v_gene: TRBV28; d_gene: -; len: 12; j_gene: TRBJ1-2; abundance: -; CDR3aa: CASSTDSYGYTF; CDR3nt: TGTGCCAGCAGTACCGACAGCTATGGCTACACCTTC
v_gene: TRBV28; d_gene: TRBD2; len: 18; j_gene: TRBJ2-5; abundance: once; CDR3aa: CASSSLFREREGQETQYF; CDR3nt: TGTGCCAGCAGTTCCCTTTTCCGGGAAAGGGAGGGTCAAGAGACCCAGTACTTC
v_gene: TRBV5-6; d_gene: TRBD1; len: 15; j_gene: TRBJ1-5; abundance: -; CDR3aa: CASSLGGTVGQPQHF; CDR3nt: TGTGCCAGCAGCTTAGGAGGGACAGTTGGGCAGCCCCAGCATTTT
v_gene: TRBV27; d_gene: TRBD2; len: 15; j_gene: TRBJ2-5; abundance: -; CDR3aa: CASSLYGTTQETQYF; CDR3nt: TGTGCCAGCAGTTTATACGGGACTACGCAAGAGACCCAGTACTTC
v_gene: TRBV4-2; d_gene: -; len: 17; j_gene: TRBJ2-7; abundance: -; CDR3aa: CASSQDSDGIPSYEQYF; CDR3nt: TGTGCCAGCAGCCAAGATTCCGACGGGATCCCATCCTACGAGCAGTACTTC
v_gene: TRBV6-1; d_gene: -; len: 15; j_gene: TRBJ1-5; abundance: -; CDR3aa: CASSVFPYSNQPQHF; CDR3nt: TGTGCCAGCAGTGTGTTCCCCTATAGCAATCAGCCCCAGCATTTT
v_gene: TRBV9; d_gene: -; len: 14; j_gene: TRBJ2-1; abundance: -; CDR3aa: CASSPRRGDNEQFF; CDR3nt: TGTGCCAGCAGCCCTCGGCGGGGAGACAATGAGCAGTTCTTC
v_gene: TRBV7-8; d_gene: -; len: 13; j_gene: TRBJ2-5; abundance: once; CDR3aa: CASARGRQETQYF; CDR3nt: TGTGCCAGCGCCCGGGGTCGCCAAGAGACCCAGTACTTC
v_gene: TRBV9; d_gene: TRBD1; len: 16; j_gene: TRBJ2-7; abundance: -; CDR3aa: CASSAGRRTGAYEQYF; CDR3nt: TGTGCCAGCAGCGCCGGGAGAAGGACAGGGGCCTACGAGCAGTACTTC
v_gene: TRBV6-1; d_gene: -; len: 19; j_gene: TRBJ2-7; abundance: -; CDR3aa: CASSELVLSQGGRRGEQYF; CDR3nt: TGTGCCAGCAGTGAATTGGTCTTGTCTCAGGGGGGCCGACGGGGGGAGCAGTACTTC
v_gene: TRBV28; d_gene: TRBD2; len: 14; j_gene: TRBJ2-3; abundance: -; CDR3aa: CASGTSGIADTQYF; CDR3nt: TGTGCCAGCGGGACTAGCGGGATTGCAGATACGCAGTATTTT
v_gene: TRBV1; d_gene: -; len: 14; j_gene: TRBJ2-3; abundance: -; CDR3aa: CTSSPPEVADTQYF; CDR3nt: TGCACCAGCAGCCCCCCGGAGGTCGCAGATACGCAGTATTTT
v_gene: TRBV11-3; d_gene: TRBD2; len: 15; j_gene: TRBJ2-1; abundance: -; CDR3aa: CASSFGTSRYNEQFF; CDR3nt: TGTGCCAGCAGTTTTGGGACTAGCAGATACAATGAGCAGTTCTTC
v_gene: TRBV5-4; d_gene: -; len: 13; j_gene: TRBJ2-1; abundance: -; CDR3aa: CASSLVPDNEQFF; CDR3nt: TGTGCCAGCAGCTTGGTGCCAGACAATGAGCAGTTCTTC
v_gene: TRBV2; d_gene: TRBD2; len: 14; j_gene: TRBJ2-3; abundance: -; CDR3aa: CASSKGLATDTQYF; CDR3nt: TGTGCCAGCAGTAAGGGACTAGCCACAGATACGCAGTATTTT
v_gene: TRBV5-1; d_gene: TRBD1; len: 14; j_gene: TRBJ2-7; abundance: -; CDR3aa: CASSLGQGDDEQYF; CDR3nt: TGCGCCAGCAGCTTGGGACAGGGGGACGACGAGCAGTACTTC
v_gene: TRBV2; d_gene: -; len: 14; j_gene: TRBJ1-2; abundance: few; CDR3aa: CASSEGSPWRGYTF; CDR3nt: TGTGCCAGCAGTGAAGGATCGCCCTGGAGGGGCTACACCTTC
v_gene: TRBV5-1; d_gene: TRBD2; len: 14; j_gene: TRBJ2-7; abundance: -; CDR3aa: CASSLTSGRYEQYF; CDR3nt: TGCGCCAGCAGCTTGACTAGCGGGAGGTACGAGCAGTACTTC
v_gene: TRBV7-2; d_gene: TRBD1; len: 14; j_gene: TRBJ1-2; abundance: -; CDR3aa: CASSQNRGGYGYTF; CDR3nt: TGTGCCAGCAGCCAGAACAGGGGCGGCTATGGCTACACCTTC
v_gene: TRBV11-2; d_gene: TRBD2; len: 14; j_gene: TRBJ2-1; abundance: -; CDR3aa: CASRHSGSINEQFF; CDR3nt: TGTGCCAGCAGACATAGCGGGAGCATCAATGAGCAGTTCTTC
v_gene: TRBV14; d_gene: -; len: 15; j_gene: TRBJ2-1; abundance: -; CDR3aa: CASSQVLASIYEQFF; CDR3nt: TGTGCCAGCAGCCAAGTTCTAGCTTCTATCTATGAGCAGTTCTTC
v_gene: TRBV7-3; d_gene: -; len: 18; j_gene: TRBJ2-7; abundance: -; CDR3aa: CASSPLRVGQTPTYEQYF; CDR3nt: TGTGCCAGCAGCCCCCTCAGGGTCGGACAGACCCCTACCTACGAGCAGTACTTC
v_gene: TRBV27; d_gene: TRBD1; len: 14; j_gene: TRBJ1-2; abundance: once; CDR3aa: CASRYTTGDYGYTF; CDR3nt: TGTGCCAGCAGGTATACGACAGGGGACTATGGCTACACCTTC